A selection of T cell receptor beta chains follows, all from one sample in a study of T-cell memory formation after mild COVID-19. TCRdb analysed the 5' RACE reads with MiXCR anew, one entry per CDR3 protein. The data contain approximately 50,000 distinct CDR3 sequences, 9.3% of them singletons. Sequenced sample: PBMCs or a T cell subset sorted from them (not recorded which). The receptors were sampled from an adult woman who had mild COVID-19 (a few samples of this study predate the infection). Cell type and time point are not known. CDR3s include the opening cysteine and the closing phenylalanine or tryptophan. D genes are given only for firm matches. Clone size appears in some rows only: once, few, many, or a class for an expanded clone.

V gene: TRBV6-2/TRBV6-3
J gene: TRBJ1-1
D gene: TRBD1
clone size: -
CDR3 protein: CASSKTGGGTEAFF
CDR3 DNA: TGTGCCAGCAGTAAAACAGGGGGAGGCACTGAAGCTTTCTTT

V gene: TRBV24-1
J gene: TRBJ1-1
D gene: -
clone size: few
CDR3 protein: CATQRGGGNTEAFF
CDR3 DNA: TGTGCCACCCAGAGGGGAGGGGGGAACACTGAAGCTTTCTTT

V gene: TRBV20-1
J gene: TRBJ2-3
D gene: -
clone size: many
CDR3 protein: CSAEGVAQYF
CDR3 DNA: TGCAGTGCTGAGGGCGTGGCGCAGTATTTT

V gene: TRBV20-1
J gene: TRBJ2-7
D gene: TRBD1
clone size: -
CDR3 protein: CSARNDYRGLAYEQYF
CDR3 DNA: TGCAGTGCTAGGAACGATTACAGGGGTTTGGCTTACGAGCAGTACTTC

V gene: TRBV20-1
J gene: TRBJ2-7
D gene: TRBD2
clone size: few
CDR3 protein: CSAPRSGGNEQYF
CDR3 DNA: TGCAGTGCGCCCAGGAGCGGGGGTAACGAGCAGTACTTC

V gene: TRBV12-3/TRBV12-4
J gene: TRBJ1-4
D gene: TRBD1
clone size: -
CDR3 protein: CASSQNTGGNGAKLFF
CDR3 DNA: TGTGCCAGCAGCCAAAATACAGGGGGCAACGGGGCAAAACTGTTTTTT

V gene: TRBV29-1
J gene: TRBJ1-5
D gene: -
clone size: few
CDR3 protein: CSARGSGNQPQHF
CDR3 DNA: TGCAGCGCCCGGGGGTCGGGCAATCAGCCCCAGCATTTT

V gene: TRBV12-3/TRBV12-4
J gene: TRBJ2-3
D gene: -
clone size: many
CDR3 protein: CASSPGGVTQYF
CDR3 DNA: TGTGCCAGCAGTCCAGGTGGGGTTACGCAGTATTTT

V gene: TRBV5-8
J gene: TRBJ2-2
D gene: TRBD2
clone size: many
CDR3 protein: CASSLYAGGPGELFF
CDR3 DNA: TGTGCCAGCAGCTTGTACGCGGGAGGGCCCGGGGAGCTGTTTTTT

V gene: TRBV6-2/TRBV6-3
J gene: TRBJ2-1
D gene: -
clone size: -
CDR3 protein: CASGGGESYNEQFF
CDR3 DNA: TGTGCCAGCGGGGGCGGGGAAAGCTACAATGAGCAGTTCTTC

V gene: TRBV7-9
J gene: TRBJ2-7
D gene: TRBD2
clone size: many
CDR3 protein: CASSLGGLAGWSYEQYF
CDR3 DNA: TGTGCCAGCAGCTTAGGAGGACTAGCGGGGTGGTCCTACGAGCAGTACTTC

V gene: TRBV4-2
J gene: TRBJ2-1
D gene: -
clone size: many
CDR3 protein: CASSQFNGAYNEQFF
CDR3 DNA: TGTGCCAGCAGCCAATTTAACGGGGCTTACAATGAGCAGTTCTTC

V gene: TRBV7-9
J gene: TRBJ2-1
D gene: TRBD2
clone size: many
CDR3 protein: CASSFGGSLDEQFF
CDR3 DNA: TGTGCCAGCAGCTTTGGCGGGAGTTTGGATGAGCAGTTCTTC

V gene: TRBV7-9
J gene: TRBJ2-3
D gene: TRBD2
clone size: -
CDR3 protein: CAISGGTSGGRDTQYF
CDR3 DNA: TGTGCCATCAGCGGCGGGACTAGCGGGGGGCGGGATACGCAGTATTTT

V gene: TRBV7-3
J gene: TRBJ1-4
D gene: -
clone size: -
CDR3 protein: CASSSRSGEKLFF
CDR3 DNA: TGTGCCAGCAGCTCTCGGTCCGGTGAAAAACTGTTTTTT

V gene: TRBV12-3/TRBV12-4
J gene: TRBJ2-1
D gene: TRBD2
clone size: few
CDR3 protein: CASSLNGLAGLTQFF
CDR3 DNA: TGTGCCAGCAGTTTGAACGGACTAGCGGGACTGACGCAGTTCTTC

V gene: TRBV20-1
J gene: TRBJ2-1
D gene: TRBD2
clone size: few
CDR3 protein: CSAGSTGGPGKNEQFF
CDR3 DNA: TGCAGTGCTGGGTCCACGGGGGGGCCGGGGAAGAATGAGCAGTTCTTC

V gene: TRBV7-9
J gene: TRBJ1-1
D gene: -
clone size: few
CDR3 protein: CASSLSGDITEAFF
CDR3 DNA: TGTGCCAGCAGCTTATCAGGGGACATCACTGAAGCTTTCTTT

V gene: TRBV7-3
J gene: TRBJ2-3
D gene: -
clone size: -
CDR3 protein: CASSVGVLDTQYF
CDR3 DNA: TGTGCCAGCAGCGTGGGGGTCTTGGATACGCAGTATTTT

V gene: TRBV24-1
J gene: TRBJ1-5
D gene: -
clone size: many
CDR3 protein: CATSDSSGVNINQPQHF
CDR3 DNA: TGTGCCACCAGTGACTCCTCAGGGGTCAATATCAATCAGCCCCAGCATTTT

V gene: TRBV7-2
J gene: TRBJ2-3
D gene: -
clone size: many
CDR3 protein: CASTRRSGSTDTQYF
CDR3 DNA: TGTGCCAGCACCCGTCGAAGCGGGAGCACAGATACGCAGTATTTT

V gene: TRBV4-1
J gene: TRBJ2-3
D gene: -
clone size: many
CDR3 protein: CASSQEGDTQYF
CDR3 DNA: TGCGCCAGCAGCCAAGAAGGGGATACGCAGTATTTT

V gene: TRBV12-3/TRBV12-4
J gene: TRBJ2-1
D gene: -
clone size: -
CDR3 protein: CASSFRQPIYNEQFF
CDR3 DNA: TGTGCCAGCAGTTTTAGACAGCCTATATACAATGAGCAGTTCTTC

V gene: TRBV12-3/TRBV12-4
J gene: TRBJ2-6
D gene: TRBD1
clone size: few
CDR3 protein: CASSRGQESRTSGANVLTF
CDR3 DNA: TGTGCCAGCAGTCGCGGACAGGAAAGCCGGACATCTGGGGCCAACGTCCTGACTTTC

V gene: TRBV2
J gene: TRBJ2-7
D gene: -
clone size: -
CDR3 protein: CASSDRGLGSYEQYF
CDR3 DNA: TGTGCCAGCAGTGACAGGGGCCTCGGTTCCTACGAGCAGTACTTC

V gene: TRBV24-1
J gene: TRBJ2-7
D gene: TRBD2
clone size: -
CDR3 protein: CATSYGLAGGETYEQYF
CDR3 DNA: TGTGCCACCAGCTATGGACTAGCGGGAGGGGAGACCTACGAGCAGTACTTC

V gene: TRBV6-5
J gene: TRBJ1-5
D gene: -
clone size: -
CDR3 protein: CASSFQGGNQPQHF
CDR3 DNA: TGTGCCAGCAGTTTTCAGGGAGGCAATCAGCCCCAGCATTTT

V gene: TRBV7-2
J gene: TRBJ2-7
D gene: TRBD2
clone size: -
CDR3 protein: CASSLGGGSSYEQYF
CDR3 DNA: TGTGCCAGCAGCTTAGGGGGCGGGAGCTCCTACGAGCAGTACTTC

V gene: TRBV25-1
J gene: TRBJ1-5
D gene: -
clone size: -
CDR3 protein: CASSEQDGVRSNQPQHF
CDR3 DNA: TGTGCCAGCAGTGAACAAGACGGGGTGCGGAGCAATCAGCCCCAGCATTTT

V gene: TRBV11-2
J gene: TRBJ2-2
D gene: -
clone size: -
CDR3 protein: CASSTGTLYTGELFF
CDR3 DNA: TGTGCCAGCAGCACCGGGACACTGTACACCGGGGAGCTGTTTTTT

V gene: TRBV27
J gene: TRBJ2-7
D gene: TRBD2
clone size: -
CDR3 protein: CASSIERGPPYEQYF
CDR3 DNA: TGTGCCAGCAGTATAGAGCGGGGACCTCCCTACGAGCAGTACTTC

V gene: TRBV30
J gene: TRBJ2-5
D gene: TRBD2
clone size: -
CDR3 protein: CAWRGLAAKETQYF
CDR3 DNA: TGTGCCTGGAGAGGACTAGCGGCAAAAGAGACCCAGTACTTC

V gene: TRBV7-2
J gene: TRBJ1-5
D gene: -
clone size: few
CDR3 protein: CASSFIRNQPQHF
CDR3 DNA: TGTGCCAGCAGCTTTATCCGAAATCAGCCCCAGCATTTT

V gene: TRBV7-9
J gene: TRBJ2-7
D gene: TRBD2
clone size: -
CDR3 protein: CASSLSASGRAGNPEQYF
CDR3 DNA: TGTGCCAGCAGCTTGTCGGCTAGCGGGAGGGCCGGGAATCCCGAGCAGTACTTC

V gene: TRBV5-1
J gene: TRBJ2-5
D gene: -
clone size: -
CDR3 protein: CASSLDPGRETQYF
CDR3 DNA: TGCGCCAGCAGCTTGGATCCAGGGAGGGAGACCCAGTACTTC

V gene: TRBV24-1
J gene: TRBJ1-1
D gene: -
clone size: -
CDR3 protein: CATSDSWGADTEAFF
CDR3 DNA: TGTGCCACCAGTGATTCGTGGGGCGCTGACACTGAAGCTTTCTTT

V gene: TRBV12-5
J gene: TRBJ1-2
D gene: -
clone size: few
CDR3 protein: CASGLSPGDYGYTF
CDR3 DNA: TGTGCTAGTGGTTTGTCTCCAGGGGACTATGGCTACACCTTC

V gene: TRBV11-2
J gene: TRBJ1-3
D gene: -
clone size: many
CDR3 protein: CATRQFLTGNTIYF
CDR3 DNA: TGTGCCACCAGACAGTTTCTAACTGGAAACACCATATATTTT

V gene: TRBV12-3/TRBV12-4
J gene: TRBJ2-3
D gene: -
clone size: many
CDR3 protein: CASSHRTSSTDTQYF
CDR3 DNA: TGTGCCAGCAGTCATAGGACGAGCAGCACAGATACGCAGTATTTT

V gene: TRBV25-1
J gene: TRBJ2-1
D gene: TRBD2
clone size: -
CDR3 protein: CASSKELAGVNEQFF
CDR3 DNA: TGTGCCAGCAGTAAGGAACTAGCGGGAGTCAATGAGCAGTTCTTC

V gene: TRBV7-9
J gene: TRBJ2-1
D gene: TRBD1
clone size: many
CDR3 protein: CASSVGQGGFDLLAYNEQFF
CDR3 DNA: TGTGCCAGCAGCGTAGGACAGGGTGGCTTCGACCTACTCGCCTACAATGAGCAGTTCTTC

V gene: TRBV7-9
J gene: TRBJ2-1
D gene: -
clone size: -
CDR3 protein: CASSLMSRYNEQFF
CDR3 DNA: TGTGCCAGCAGCTTAATGTCTAGATACAATGAGCAGTTCTTC

V gene: TRBV20-1
J gene: TRBJ2-1
D gene: TRBD2
clone size: few
CDR3 protein: CSAAAAWEGQGNEQFF
CDR3 DNA: TGCAGTGCGGCCGCCGCGTGGGAGGGCCAGGGCAATGAGCAGTTCTTC

V gene: TRBV7-8
J gene: TRBJ2-5
D gene: TRBD1
clone size: -
CDR3 protein: CASSLQGAQETQYF
CDR3 DNA: TGTGCCAGCAGCTTACAGGGGGCGCAGGAGACCCAGTACTTC

V gene: TRBV9
J gene: TRBJ1-6
D gene: -
clone size: few
CDR3 protein: CASSPLETLNSPLHF
CDR3 DNA: TGTGCCAGCAGCCCACTGGAGACACTTAATTCACCCCTCCACTTT

V gene: TRBV5-4
J gene: TRBJ2-3
D gene: TRBD2
clone size: many
CDR3 protein: CASSLIGGADTQYF
CDR3 DNA: TGTGCCAGCAGCTTGATCGGGGGGGCAGATACGCAGTATTTT

V gene: TRBV21-1
J gene: TRBJ2-7
D gene: -
clone size: many
CDR3 protein: CASSKVSGRSRNEQYF
CDR3 DNA: TGTGCCAGCAGCAAAGTGAGCGGGCGGTCCAGGAACGAGCAGTACTTC

V gene: TRBV12-3/TRBV12-4
J gene: TRBJ2-3
D gene: -
clone size: many
CDR3 protein: CASDFGQNTDTQYF
CDR3 DNA: TGTGCCAGCGACTTTGGACAGAACACAGATACGCAGTATTTT

V gene: TRBV23-1
J gene: TRBJ2-1
D gene: TRBD2
clone size: many
CDR3 protein: CASSGGRGATNEQFF
CDR3 DNA: TGCGCCAGTTCCGGAGGGCGGGGGGCCACAAATGAGCAGTTCTTC

V gene: TRBV12-3/TRBV12-4
J gene: TRBJ2-7
D gene: TRBD2
clone size: many
CDR3 protein: CASSPGGLLYEQYF
CDR3 DNA: TGTGCCAGCAGTCCGGGGGGACTTCTATACGAGCAGTACTTC